This T cell receptor beta chain is drawn from a study of cytomegalovirus exposure and HLA in healthy donors (dated by TCRdb to about 2017). Looking at the study overall: An earlier analysis of several hundred of the donors reported 276 Gb of sequence data and approximately 120 million unique TCR beta sequences obtained from around 190 million T cells. The study aimed to test whether cataloging public T cell receptors could reveal signatures of past pathogen exposure. In a later genetic analysis, genome-wide SNP genotypes for about 65% of the 666 donors were used, and that subset was treated as a discovery cohort. All discovery cohort repertoires had been generated on a single sequencing platform. The study used immunosequencing to profile the T cell repertoires of some 600 subjects and linked those repertoires to cytomegalovirus serostatus. Donor age, sex, ethnicity and CMV serostatus were compiled alongside the repertoire data. Among the approximately 430 genotyped donors, approximately 82% belonged to the genetic ancestry cluster associated with self-reported Caucasian donors. The study combined high-throughput TCR immunosequencing, statistical association of individual TCRs with disease status, and machine learning to predict cytomegalovirus infection status. Roughly 5 DR-DQ haplotypes were handled as single units for association and clustering, since linkage in the cohort was strong. An earlier analysis of about 620 of the donors applied high-throughput TCR beta sequencing to assess whether each TCR beta V gene segment acted as functional or pseudogenic. Among about 360 genotyped donors of the cohort, an average of about 240,000 unique TCR beta nucleotide sequences were sequenced per donor, 15% to 20% of them non-productive. In a later analysis, previously published TCR beta repertoires from about 640 donors were re-analyzed and high-resolution HLA genotyping was added so that TCR occurrence patterns could be studied. In the later analysis, no new phenotypic data were used to find candidate immune exposures; instead, reliance was placed on TCR beta sequences and their occurrence across donors. A separate validation cohort of about 110 different subjects was used in addition to the roughly 700-subject first cohort. The number of donors typed differed by locus, with roughly 620-630 for A, B, C, DRB1 and DQB1, 522 for DQA1, some 570 for DPA1, and about 450 for DPB1. Approximately 300 gigabases of sequencing data and roughly 90 million unique TCR sequences were included in an early release covering 550 to 800 HLA-typed donors. Both class I and class II loci were covered by HLA typing, at four-digit resolution. Findings and caveats that apply to the study as a whole: A total of fewer than 200 TCR beta chains were listed by the study as associated with cytomegalovirus. Some IMGT-functional V segments, including TRBV6-2 and TRBV6-3, could not be told apart with the 87-base-pair reads, so those segments were excluded. A further reported finding was that TCR beta sequences accurately predicted the HLA-A and HLA-B alleles for most subjects in the first cohort. Most TCR sequences were observed very rarely across donors, whereas some public TCRs were present in many individuals. CMV serostatus was the only immune exposure information available for the cohort. According to the authors, the approach could potentially be generalized to other disease states and immunological phenotypes. Presence/absence analyses assumed roughly uniform sequencing depth across donors, an assumption that may not hold. Only TCR beta chains were sequenced in this cohort, and the absence of alpha or paired-chain data limited detectable features. Compared with equally common non-associated chains, HLA-associated TCR beta chains in a later analysis were more clonally expanded and had lower generation probabilities. The sequencing pipeline was judged likely to have produced a cluster of highly shared sequence variants as a technical artifact. Most CMV-associated TCR beta chains appeared to be HLA-restricted in a later analysis, and the HLA associations seemed to be driven largely by CMV exposure. Cytomegalovirus status was reported to be diagnosed by the classifier with high specificity and sensitivity in both the original and validation cohorts. According to a later genetic analysis, donors in an Asian-associated ancestry cluster had fewer N-insertions in productive TCRs than the approximately 630-donor mean. In an earlier analysis of roughly 560 of the donors, most TCR beta V segments were observed in productive rearrangements about 87% or about 30% of the time, broadly matching IMGT annotations. HLA typing was unavailable for some donors at each locus, so association tests used only the typed subset. Assigning TCR associations to individual alleles was difficult when HLA alleles, especially DR and DQ, strongly co-occurred. Because counts were too low, more than 15 rarely observed V segments, including chromosome 9 orphons, were excluded from the earlier analysis of 587 of the donors. In a later analysis, 16,951 TCR beta sequences were associated with specific HLA alleles at a false discovery rate of 0.05. In a later analysis, the rate of TCR association differed among HLA loci, with DRB1 alleles having the most associated TCRs and HLA-C alleles having the fewest. Correlated functional status among segregating V segments might reflect linkage disequilibrium, but an unknown experimental factor could not be ruled out. Several of the top co-occurrence clusters appeared to be linked to parvovirus B19, influenza, CMV and Epstein-Barr virus, according to a later analysis. In vitro tests confirmed that a few of the cytomegalovirus-associated TCR beta chains recognize cytomegalovirus antigens. V-gene and J-gene trimming of TCR beta chains was associated with a missense DCLRE1C variant in a later genetic analysis, and the association was replicated in an independent cohort.

In total, more than 500 healthy bone marrow donors made up the cohort. Cohort members were all nominally healthy when sampled, although unrecorded immune exposures were likely present. The donor was CMV seronegative and was included in the group of a few hundred seronegative cohort members. A peripheral blood sample was collected from each donor, and TCR beta sequencing was performed on peripheral blood mononuclear cells. The Qiagen DNeasy Blood Extraction Kit was used to extract genomic DNA from the blood cell samples. Library generation was performed with the immunoSEQ multiplex PCR assay. A mixture of 60 forward primers for TCR Vbeta segments and 13 reverse primers for TCR Jbeta segments was used in the multiplex PCR. A multiplex PCR assay on genomic DNA amplified the CDR3 region of rearranged TCR beta genes. The amplified TCR beta libraries were sequenced on the Illumina HiSeq System as 87-base-pair reads. As for how the authors treated the data: In a later analysis, 77 million or so unique TCR beta chains were counted across the approximately 670 repertoires, and roughly 10 million of these chains were shared by at least two donors. A nearest-neighbor algorithm error-corrected the raw reads and collapsed the reads into unique sequences, merging closely related sequences to remove PCR and sequencing errors. Alignment of CDR3 sequences to IMGT reference sequences was used to assign V, D and J gene segments. Each retained sequence needed at least a six-nucleotide match to both a V gene segment and a J gene segment. Rearrangements were classified as productive when the CDR3 lacked stop codons and remained in frame with V and J, and all other rearrangements were classified as non-productive. CDR3 was defined according to IMGT convention as the region running from the second conserved V-encoded cysteine to the conserved J-encoded phenylalanine. Sequences without an unambiguous match to a single V gene segment were excluded from the earlier analysis of 450 to 750 of the donors. In an earlier analysis of 587 of the donors, V segments were called functional above 56.7% productive rearrangements and were called segregating when the between-donor standard deviation exceeded 5%. A statistical classification framework was built for diagnosing cytomegalovirus status from the catalog of TCR beta chain sequences. In a later analysis, TCR nucleotide sequences were compared against IMGT/GENE-DB human TR gene sequences so that V and J genes could be assigned. In a later analysis, CDR3 sequences and most-parsimonious VDJ recombination scenarios were assigned using the TCRdist pipeline. In a later analysis, each TCR beta chain was defined by its CDR3 amino acid sequence together with its V-gene family, and reads lacking a unique V-gene family were excluded. A later analysis removed 500 to 600 highly shared, low-generation-probability nucleotide sequences to deal with suspected cross-contamination and a sequencing artifact. In a later analysis, a clonal expansion index for each public chain was calculated from normalized within-repertoire ranks of inferred template counts. In a later analysis, generation probabilities were computed using a VDJ recombination model fitted to out-of-frame rearrangements, and the results were checked against IGoR. In a later analysis, TCR-TCR, TCR-HLA and TCR-CMV co-occurrence was scored with hypergeometric tests, and a repertoire-size bias correction was applied to TCR pairs. A later analysis estimated false discovery rates by permuting HLA or CMV assignments 20 times. In a later analysis, co-occurring TCRs were grouped using DBSCAN, with TCRdist sequence similarity added in when clustering inside HLA-allele-positive subsets. Repertoires with fewer than 30,000 or more than 120,000 public chains were left out of co-occurrence clustering, as were five repertoires with anomalous nucleotide sharing. In its TCRdb copy, this immuneACCESS table keeps in-frame sequences only and misses some clones. Where compared with another copy, unresolved V genes explain less than half of these, and the others have no known cause. V and J calls plus clone size are reproduced from that table; the DNA served to infer D and trimming. The sample includes approximately 61,000 clones, with about 60% observed a single time. The biggest ten clones account for roughly 3% of the sample.

According to the germline V gene (reference sequence), CDR1 reads SEHNR and CDR2 reads FQNEAQ. CDR3 length: 17 amino acids, cysteine to phenylalanine. CDR3 DNA is the only sequence kept; it has 51 bases, read in frame from the first base. V lost 5 bases and J lost 5 bases, and the count of bases not matched to a germline gene is 17. With regard to this clone: Its specific antigen is unknown. Base qualities are not provided; no much larger clone lies one nucleotide away.

The receptor was derived from a woman aged 45 to 65 in good health and CMV-seronegative. The rearranged segments are TRBV7-9 and TRBJ2-7; TRBD2 aligns with 8 central bases. The source material was PBMCs. This receptor has the CDR3 CASSPDRPGLGNHEQYF. The DNA sequence is as follows: TGTGCCAGCAGCCCCGACCGCCCGGGACTAGGGAATCACGAGCAGTACTTC.